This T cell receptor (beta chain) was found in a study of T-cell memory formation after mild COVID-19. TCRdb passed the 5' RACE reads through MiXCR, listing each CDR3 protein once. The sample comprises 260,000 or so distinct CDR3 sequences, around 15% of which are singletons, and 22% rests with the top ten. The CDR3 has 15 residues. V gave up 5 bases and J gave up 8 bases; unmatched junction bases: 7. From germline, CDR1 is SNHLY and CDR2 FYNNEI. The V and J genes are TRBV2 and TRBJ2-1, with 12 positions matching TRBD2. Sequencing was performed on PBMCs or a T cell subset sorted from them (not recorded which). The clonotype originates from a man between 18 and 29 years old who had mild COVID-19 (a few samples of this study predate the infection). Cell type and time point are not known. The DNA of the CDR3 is TGTGCCAGCAGTCCCGGGACTAGCGGGCCCCATGAGCAGTTCTTC. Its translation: CASSPGTSGPHEQFF.